A selection of T cell receptor beta chains follows, all from one sample in a study of T cells after posttransplantation cyclophosphamide. The table came from immunoSEQ multiplex PCR; TCRdb's copy has only in-frame clones and leaves some out. The repertoire yields fewer than 5,000 clones, none seen only once; the top ten contain approximately 12%. The material sequenced was PBMCs, taken after allogeneic stem cell transplant with posttransplant cyclophosphamide. These receptors all come from a female patient aged 18-29 years who received an allogeneic stem cell transplant from an unrelated donor, was CMV-positive, and had acute GVHD only. Some T cells may be supplied by the graft donor. CDR3s include the opening cysteine and the closing phenylalanine or tryptophan. A D gene is named only where the DNA matches it firmly. Clone sizes are given selectively: once, few, many, or a class where the clone is expanded.

V	size	D	J	DNA	CDR3
TRBV11-3	many	TRBD1	TRBJ2-3	TGTGCCAGCAGCTTGGGTGGCCGGGACAGACGCACAGATACGCAGTATTTT	CASSLGGRDRRTDTQYF
TRBV7-9	many	.	TRBJ1-3	TGTGCCAGCAGCTTCGGGGAGTCTGGAAACACCATATATTTT	CASSFGESGNTIYF
TRBV30	many	.	TRBJ2-7	TGTGCCTGGAGTCCTCATAGGGGGACCTACGAGCAGTACTTC	CAWSPHRGTYEQYF
TRBV7-9	many	.	TRBJ2-3	TGTGCCAGCAGCTCTAGGTCAGGGGGCACAGATACGCAGTATTTT	CASSSRSGGTDTQYF
TRBV15	few	TRBD1	TRBJ1-1	TGTGCCACCAGCAGATCTTTACAGGGGTCTTGGGACACTGAAGCTTTCTTT	CATSRSLQGSWDTEAFF
TRBV18	many	TRBD1	TRBJ2-7	TGTGCCAGCTCACCGCAAGAGGGGGCTCACGAGCAGTACTTC	CASSPQEGAHEQYF
TRBV11-3	many	TRBD2	TRBJ2-1	TGTGCCAGCAGCCCCGGACTAGCGGGACGGTACAATGAGCAGTTCTTC	CASSPGLAGRYNEQFF
TRBV2	many	TRBD2	TRBJ2-7	TGTGCCAGCAGTGTCCGGGCTAGCGGTTCCTACGAGCAGTACTTC	CASSVRASGSYEQYF
TRBV6-6	many	TRBD2	TRBJ2-2	TGTGCCAGCAGCTACGGACTAGCGGGGAACACCGGGGAGCTGTTTTTT	CASSYGLAGNTGELFF
TRBV27	many	.	TRBJ2-1	TGTGCCAGCAGAACAGCGGGCTACAATGAGCAGTTCTTC	CASRTAGYNEQFF
TRBV5-1	.	.	TRBJ1-6	TGCGCCAGCACCCCGGGTAATGGTCGTTCACCCCTCCACTTT	CASTPGNGRSPLHF
TRBV29-1	many	.	TRBJ2-7	TGCAGCGTTGTGTCCGACGGGAACTACGAGCAGTACTTC	CSVVSDGNYEQYF
TRBV7-2	many	.	TRBJ2-3	TGTGCCAGCACCGTCGGAGCCTCGCCAGATACGCAGTATTTT	CASTVGASPDTQYF
TRBV5-5	many	TRBD2	TRBJ2-7	TGTGCCAGCAGCTTGTCTCGCGGGGGCGAGCAGTACTTC	CASSLSRGGEQYF
TRBV9	many	TRBD1	TRBJ2-2	TGTGCCAGCAGCGTAGGACAGGGGATGGGGACCGGGGAGCTGTTTTTT	CASSVGQGMGTGELFF
TRBV28	.	.	TRBJ1-2	TGTGCCAGCAGCCCCGACTATGGCTACACCTTC	CASSPDYGYTF
TRBV9	many	.	TRBJ2-3	TGTGCCAGCAGCGTAAATACAGACACAGATACGCAGTATTTT	CASSVNTDTDTQYF
TRBV6-7	many	TRBD1	TRBJ2-7	TGTGCCAGCAGTCACCACAGGGGGAGGTCCTACGAGCAGTACTTC	CASSHHRGRSYEQYF
TRBV7-9	few	.	TRBJ1-1	TGTGCCAGCAGCCTAAACGCGGGAACGGGGACTGAAGCTTTCTTT	CASSLNAGTGTEAFF
TRBV15	.	.	TRBJ2-7	TGTGCCACCAGCAGAGCTCGGACTGCCTCCTACGAGCAGTACTTC	CATSRARTASYEQYF
TRBV7-9	many	.	TRBJ2-7	TGTGCCAGCAGCCTCGATAGTCTCGGGGGAGGCGGTCGCGAGCAGTACTTC	CASSLDSLGGGGREQYF
TRBV29-1	many	TRBD1	TRBJ1-3	TGCAGCGTTGAGGGCCTTCCGGGACAGGGGACTGGAAACACCATATATTTT	CSVEGLPGQGTGNTIYF
TRBV2	medium-sized	TRBD1	TRBJ1-4	TGTGCCAGCAGTTTAGACAGGGCAACTAATGAAAAACTGTTTTTT	CASSLDRATNEKLFF
TRBV27	many	.	TRBJ2-2	TGTGCCAGCAGTTTAATTTCATTTGGGAGTTTCGGGGAGCTGTTTTTT	CASSLISFGSFGELFF
TRBV6-1	many	.	TRBJ1-2	TGTGCCAGTAACCGGGAAAGCTTTTCCTCTGGCTACACCTTC	CASNRESFSSGYTF
TRBV6-6	medium-sized	TRBD2	TRBJ2-3	TGTGCCAGCAGTTTGAGCGGGAGGGGCACAGATACGCAGTATTTT	CASSLSGRGTDTQYF
TRBV5-1	few	TRBD2	TRBJ2-3	TGCGCCAGCAGCTTGGCTCTAGCGGGAGTAGATACGCAGTATTTT	CASSLALAGVDTQYF
TRBV30	.	.	TRBJ1-2	TGTGCCTGGAGCGGGCAGGGGTACAACTATGGCTACACCTTC	CAWSGQGYNYGYTF
TRBV14	many	TRBD1	TRBJ2-5	TGTGCCAGCAGCCGAGGGGGCGCGGACAAGGAGACCCAGTACTTC	CASSRGGADKETQYF
TRBV7-6	many	TRBD1	TRBJ1-2	TGTGCCAGCAGCTTTCTTAGTAGGGGGCCGGGACCAACAGAATACACCTTC	CASSFLSRGPGPTEYTF
TRBV7-3	.	TRBD2	TRBJ2-7	TGTGCCAGCAGCTCAAATAGCGGGTCCTTCTACGAGCAGTACTTC	CASSSNSGSFYEQYF
TRBV6-5	many	.	TRBJ1-1	TGTGCCAGCAGTTACTCCTTATCCACTGAAGCTTTCTTT	CASSYSLSTEAFF
TRBV28	many	TRBD1	TRBJ1-2	TGTGCCAGCAGTTTCCCTCTGGGACAGGGGTATGGCTACACCTTC	CASSFPLGQGYGYTF
TRBV7-6	medium-sized	TRBD2	TRBJ2-7	TGTGCCAGCAGCCCGGCGGGGGGGTCAGAGGAGCAGTACTTC	CASSPAGGSEEQYF
TRBV2	.	.	TRBJ2-7	TGTGCCAGCAGGGGGCAAGGCCTCGCGCTGTACTTC	CASRGQGLALYF
TRBV11-2	few	TRBD2	TRBJ2-2	TGTGCCAGCAGCTCTGGGGGACTAGCGGGCGGGGCCGGCGGGGAGCTGTTTTTT	CASSSGGLAGGAGGELFF
TRBV5-4	many	TRBD2	TRBJ2-1	TGTGCCAGCAGCTTTCAAGCGGGAGCGGCTGAGCAGTTCTTC	CASSFQAGAAEQFF
TRBV5-8	many	TRBD2	TRBJ2-5	TGTGCCAGCAGCTTGGGACTAGCCCAAGAGACCCAGTACTTC	CASSLGLAQETQYF
TRBV9	many	TRBD2	TRBJ2-2	TGTGCCAGCAGCCCCTGGACTAGCCACACCGGGGAGCTGTTTTTT	CASSPWTSHTGELFF
TRBV27	many	TRBD2	TRBJ2-1	TGTGCCAGCAGTAGACTAGCGTCACGGGGCTATGAGCAGTTCTTC	CASSRLASRGYEQFF
TRBV30	.	.	TRBJ2-7	TGTGCCTGGAGGGGGGCAGGGACGGGTTCCTACGAGCAGTACTTC	CAWRGAGTGSYEQYF
TRBV5-1	many	TRBD1	TRBJ2-3	TGCGCCAGCAATAGGGGGCAGAGCGCAGATACGCAGTATTTT	CASNRGQSADTQYF
TRBV30	.	TRBD1	TRBJ2-7	TGTGCCTGGAGCGTCGGGACAGGGGACTACGAGCAGTACTTT	CAWSVGTGDYEQYF
TRBV10-2	many	TRBD1	TRBJ2-7	TGCGCCAGCAGATCGCAGGGGGAGAGGGGTTTTGAGCAGTACTTC	CASRSQGERGFEQYF
TRBV4-2	many	.	TRBJ2-7	TGTGCCAGCAGCCAAGATTGGACTGCCCAATACGAGCAGTACTTC	CASSQDWTAQYEQYF
TRBV28	many	.	TRBJ1-5	TGTGCCAGCAGGCAGACAGGACCGGGGAGCAATCAGCCCCAGCATTTT	CASRQTGPGSNQPQHF
TRBV29-1	many	TRBD1	TRBJ1-5	TGCAGCGTTGGAGCACAGGGGCAGCCCCAGCATTTT	CSVGAQGQPQHF
TRBV5-4	many	.	TRBJ2-2	TGTGCCAGCAGCCCAAGGGGGACCCATGGCACCGGGGAGCTGTTTTTT	CASSPRGTHGTGELFF
TRBV27	few	.	TRBJ2-1	TGTGCCAGCAGCCCCCGGCCGGGAGCAAATGAGCAGTTCTTC	CASSPRPGANEQFF
TRBV10-2	many	.	TRBJ2-7	TGCGCCAGCAGGACAGGTCGCGAGCAGTACTTC	CASRTGREQYF
TRBV27	many	TRBD2	TRBJ2-7	TGTGCCAGCAGTTTAATTAGCGGGATATTCGAGCAGTACTTC	CASSLISGIFEQYF
TRBV30	.	TRBD1	TRBJ2-7	TGTGCCTGGAGTGTCCGACAGGGATGGTACGAGCAGTACTTC	CAWSVRQGWYEQYF
TRBV2	medium-sized	TRBD2	TRBJ2-3	TGTGCCAGCAGACCCCCCGGGACTAGGACAGATACGCAGTATTTT	CASRPPGTRTDTQYF
TRBV5-8	medium-sized	TRBD1	TRBJ2-2	TGTGCCAGCAGCACAGGACAGGGCCAGGGCGGGGAGCTGTTTTTT	CASSTGQGQGGELFF
TRBV28	many	.	TRBJ2-7	TGTGCCAGCAGCCATGTTGATCTAAAGTACGAGCAGTACTTC	CASSHVDLKYEQYF
TRBV7-7	many	TRBD1	TRBJ2-5	TGTGCTAGCACCGAGGGACAGGGGTTCGAGACCCAGTACTTC	CASTEGQGFETQYF
TRBV18	many	TRBD1	TRBJ2-7	TGTGCCAGCTCACCGGGACAGGGGGACTACGAGCAGTACTTC	CASSPGQGDYEQYF
TRBV27	many	TRBD1	TRBJ2-5	TGTGCCAGCACTTCCCTCGGACAGGCAGGCGGGACCCAGTACTTC	CASTSLGQAGGTQYF
TRBV5-1	many	TRBD2	TRBJ2-3	TGCGCCAGCAGCTCAGCGGGAGGTCCCACAGATACGCAGTATTTT	CASSSAGGPTDTQYF
TRBV5-6	medium-sized	TRBD2	TRBJ2-3	TGTGCCAGCAGCCCGGGACTAGCGGGAGGGCCGCAGTATTTT	CASSPGLAGGPQYF